The 10 T cell receptor beta chains listed next were all sequenced from one sample in a study of blood T cells in healthy people across ages. A J-beta primer mix and a sample-barcoded 5' primer were used in a second PCR of roughly 7 to 12 cycles. TCRdb fed the 5' RACE reads into MiXCR, producing one record per CDR3 protein. Of 700,000 to 1,000,000 distinct CDR3 sequences in the sample, under 55% were seen once. Sequencing was carried out using blood. These TCRs come from a man between 60 and 75 years old in good health.

The rearrangement uses TRBV4-3 and TRBJ1-6; 8 bases map to TRBD1. This CDR3 comprises 14 residues. Germline trimming cut 4 bases from V and 10 bases from J; bases unmatched to any gene: 6. Germline V CDR1 and CDR2: LGHNA, YSLEER. The CDR3 sequence: CASSLYTGGSPLHF. In nucleotides, the CDR3 is TGCGCCAGCAGCCTATACACAGGGGGATCACCCCTCCACTTT.

This rearrangement joins TRBV20-1 to TRBJ2-1; D might be TRBD1 (5 bases). The CDR3 sequence is 12 residues long. Between the trimmed V and J ends, which lost 3 bases and 6 bases, there was a span of 9 bases. Germline CDR1 is DFQATT and CDR2 is SNEGSKA (reference sequence). The CDR3 region has the DNA TGCAGTGCTAGGGGGCCTGTCAATGAGCAGTTCTTC. This sequence encodes CSARGPVNEQFF.

CDR3 nucleotide sequence: TGTGCCAGCAGCGATGGGGTTTACACAGATACGCAGTATTTT. It specifies CASSDGVYTDTQYF. J is TRBJ2-3 and V is TRBV7-2; the D is unclear. The length of the CDR3 is 14 residues. CDR1 and CDR2 from the germline V gene are SGHTA and FQGNSA. Trimming took off 5 bases at V and 2 bases at J, with 11 bases between the two ends.

The chain joins TRBV6-2 or TRBV6-3 to TRBJ2-5; maybe TRBD2 (6 bases). Germline V gene sequence: CDR1 MNHEY, CDR2 SVGEGT. CDR3 size: 15 residues. V was pared by 8 bases and J by 2 bases, with 18 bases between. The CDR3 DNA sequence: TGTGCCAGCGGCCGTACGGGGGTTCGGCAAGAGACCCAGTACTTC. This gives the protein CASGRTGVRQETQYF.

This clonotype has more than one count but fewer than ten. This rearrangement joins TRBV20-1 to TRBJ2-1; 9 nucleotides match TRBD1. J gave up 3 bases and V 6 bases, and 9 bases lay outside the gene matches. Germline V gene lookup returns CDR1 DFQATT and CDR2 SNEGSKA (reference sequence). The CDR3 contains 15 residues. Here the CDR3 reads CSAATGTGIYNEQFF. For the CDR3, the DNA is TGCAGTGCAGCGACCGGGACAGGGATCTACAATGAGCAGTTCTTC.

The rearrangement uses TRBV12-3 or TRBV12-4 and TRBJ2-3, with D possibly being TRBD1 (5 bases). The length of the CDR3 is 15 residues. V dropped 2 bases and J dropped 5 bases, with 14 bases sitting between them. This CDR3 is CASSLWEGAGDTQYF. In DNA, the CDR3 is TGTGCCAGCAGTTTATGGGAAGGGGCTGGAGATACGCAGTATTTT.

The chain employs TRBV24-1 and TRBJ2-7; the D gene is possibly TRBD1 (5 bases). The end of the DNA is better explained by TRBJ2-5, so the J call may be wrong. The CDR3 extends over 15 amino acids. CDR1 KGHDR and CDR2 SFDVKD come from the germline V gene. In nucleotides, the CDR3 is TGTGCCACCAGTGATGTGCGCGACAGCAAAGAGACCCAGTACTTC. It specifies CATSDVRDSKETQYF.

The chain employs TRBV5-5 and TRBJ2-1, with 8 positions matching TRBD1. CDR1 and CDR2 (germline): SGHKS, YYEKEE (reference sequence). Trimming removed 1 base from V and 5 bases from J; junction bases left unmatched: 8. The CDR3 sequence is 16 residues long. CDR3 residues: CASSLFSGGPHNEQFF. DNA for the CDR3: TGTGCCAGCAGCTTGTTTTCAGGGGGCCCCCACAATGAGCAGTTCTTC.

The chain couples TRBV9 to TRBJ2-6, with a weak D call TRBD2 (5 bases). The V gene's germline CDR1 is SGDLS and CDR2 YYNGEE. The CDR3 runs to 18 residues. V gave up 4 bases and J gave up 0 bases, with 17 bases separating them. The CDR3 protein is CASSPPGFTYSGANVLTF. Here the CDR3 DNA reads TGTGCCAGCAGCCCACCGGGATTTACCTACTCTGGGGCCAACGTCCTGACTTTC.

The J gene is TRBJ1-1, the V gene TRBV5-1, with 7 bases lining up with TRBD1. There are 15 residues in the CDR3. Germline lookup yields CDR1 SGHRS and CDR2 YFSETQ. Losses at the gene ends were 4 bases for V and 1 base for J; bases not matched to a gene: 7. In nucleotides, the CDR3 is TGCGCCAGCAGCGTGGGACAGCTGGAGAACACTGAAGCTTTCTTT. Residues: CASSVGQLENTEAFF.